Listed below are T cell receptor beta chains from one sample, sequenced in a study of CD8 T cells in ankylosing spondylitis. TCRdb reanalysed the 5' RACE reads using MiXCR and keeps one entry per CDR3 protein. The table records about 300,000 distinct CDR3 sequences, around 20% of them present only once. Input material: blood, either unsorted or a sorted T cell fraction (not recorded which). Receptor source: a female donor with ankylosing spondylitis or in good health (not recorded which). Each CDR3 is given with its conserved first and last residue. A D gene is named only where the DNA matches it firmly. Size is omitted from some rows. Given values are once, few, many or a class for expanded clones.

v_gene	abundance	d_gene	j_gene	CDR3aa	CDR3nt
TRBV20-1	few	TRBD2	TRBJ2-3	CSAELAGVTDTQYF	TGCAGTGCTGAGCTAGCGGGAGTCACAGATACGCAGTATTTT
TRBV10-3	few	TRBD1	TRBJ2-2	CAISESGTETGELFF	TGTGCCATCAGTGAGTCTGGGACAGAAACCGGGGAGCTGTTTTTT
TRBV6-2/TRBV6-3	-	TRBD1	TRBJ1-2	CASTSSDRVGGYTF	TGTGCCAGCACATCGTCGGACAGGGTCGGTGGCTACACCTTC
TRBV12-3/TRBV12-4	many	-	TRBJ2-1	CASSLVEYNEQFF	TGTGCCAGCAGTTTAGTTGAGTACAATGAGCAGTTCTTC
TRBV20-1	few	-	TRBJ2-7	CSAGRGSSYEQYF	TGCAGTGCTGGGCGGGGAAGCTCCTACGAGCAGTACTTC
TRBV7-2	few	TRBD2	TRBJ2-5	CASSPPGLAGGETQYF	TGTGCCAGCAGCCCTCCGGGACTAGCGGGAGGGGAGACCCAGTACTTC
TRBV6-5	few	-	TRBJ2-5	CASSMDVETQYF	TGTGCCAGCAGCATGGACGTGGAGACCCAGTACTTC
TRBV20-1	few	-	TRBJ2-1	CSVLVRGEQFF	TGCAGTGTCCTGGTAAGGGGGGAGCAGTTCTTC
TRBV12-3/TRBV12-4	-	-	TRBJ2-7	CASRAGQTYEQYF	TGTGCCAGCAGGGCGGGACAAACTTACGAGCAGTACTTC
TRBV20-1	many	TRBD1	TRBJ2-5	CSAIQGQEQETQYF	TGCAGTGCTATCCAAGGACAGGAACAAGAGACCCAGTACTTC
TRBV4-3	many	-	TRBJ1-5	CASSQERTNNQPQHF	TGCGCCAGCAGCCAAGAAAGGACAAACAATCAGCCCCAGCATTTT
TRBV5-1	few	-	TRBJ2-5	CASSLGVSQETQYF	TGCGCCAGCAGCTTAGGCGTCAGTCAAGAGACCCAGTACTTC
TRBV2	few	-	TRBJ2-5	CASRRDNQETQYF	TGTGCCAGCCGGAGGGACAACCAAGAGACCCAGTACTTC
TRBV12-3/TRBV12-4	-	-	TRBJ2-1	CASGPDSYNEQFF	TGTGCCAGCGGTCCCGACAGTTACAATGAGCAGTTCTTC
TRBV10-3	-	TRBD1	TRBJ2-6	CAISEDRGAGANVLTF	TGTGCCATCAGTGAGGACAGGGGTGCTGGGGCCAACGTCCTGACTTTC
TRBV5-1	-	-	TRBJ1-1	CASSSYRFGTEAFF	TGCGCCAGCAGCTCATATCGGTTTGGCACTGAAGCTTTCTTT
TRBV29-1	-	-	TRBJ1-1	CSVDRQDGGAEAFF	TGCAGCGTTGACCGGCAGGACGGAGGGGCTGAAGCTTTCTTT
TRBV3-1	-	-	TRBJ2-6	CASSQDRPLPHSGANVLTF	TGTGCCAGCAGCCAAGATCGGCCCCTGCCCCACTCTGGGGCCAACGTCCTGACTTTC
TRBV9	once	-	TRBJ2-1	CASSVDVGEQFF	TGTGCCAGCAGCGTAGACGTAGGTGAGCAGTTCTTC
TRBV6-5	few	-	TRBJ1-1	CASSYLGRGDTEAFF	TGTGCCAGCAGTTACTTAGGACGGGGAGACACTGAAGCTTTCTTT
TRBV29-1	few	-	TRBJ1-1	CSVSTPRGGPKLEAFF	TGCAGCGTCTCTACCCCGAGGGGGGGGCCAAAATTAGAAGCTTTCTTT
TRBV7-2	-	TRBD2	TRBJ2-5	CASSFSGTEGETQYF	TGTGCCAGCAGCTTTAGCGGGACGGAAGGGGAGACCCAGTACTTC
TRBV24-1	-	-	TRBJ2-1	CATSDPARNEQFF	TGTGCCACCAGTGATCCTGCCCGGAATGAGCAGTTCTTC
TRBV12-3/TRBV12-4	-	-	TRBJ2-5	CASSLVYRETQYF	TGTGCCAGCAGTTTGGTGTATCGAGAGACCCAGTACTTC
TRBV4-3	many	-	TRBJ2-5	CASSGDSGQTQYF	TGCGCCAGCAGCGGAGACAGTGGACAGACCCAGTACTTC
TRBV6-1	few	-	TRBJ2-2	CASSPEVTGELFF	TGTGCCAGCAGTCCGGAGGTGACCGGGGAGCTGTTTTTT
TRBV30	-	TRBD1	TRBJ1-5	CAWRGTGLDQPQHF	TGTGCCTGGAGGGGGACAGGGTTGGATCAGCCCCAGCATTTT
TRBV20-1	-	-	TRBJ1-1	CSARARQSLRNTEAFF	TGCAGTGCTAGAGCACGGCAGAGCTTAAGAAACACTGAAGCTTTCTTT
TRBV4-3	-	-	TRBJ1-6	CASSSDRAPRTLHF	TGCGCCAGCAGCTCAGACCGGGCCCCTAGGACCCTCCACTTT
TRBV7-2	few	-	TRBJ2-7	CASSSTWDEQYF	TGTGCCAGCAGCTCCACGTGGGACGAGCAGTACTTC
TRBV7-9	few	TRBD2	TRBJ2-1	CASSASGTSVSYNEQFF	TGTGCCAGCAGCGCCTCCGGGACTAGCGTCTCCTACAATGAGCAGTTCTTC
TRBV10-3	-	-	TRBJ2-7	CAIRTGSYEQYF	TGTGCCATCAGAACGGGGTCCTACGAGCAGTACTTC
TRBV29-1	-	-	TRBJ2-2	CSVGRANTGELFF	TGCAGCGTTGGGAGGGCGAACACCGGGGAGCTGTTTTTT
TRBV20-1	few	TRBD2	TRBJ2-5	CSAIYSGRTETQYF	TGCAGTGCTATATACAGCGGGAGAACAGAGACCCAGTACTTC
TRBV5-1	few	-	TRBJ2-1	CASSRTGTYGNEQFF	TGCGCCAGCAGCCGGACCGGGACATACGGCAATGAGCAGTTCTTC
TRBV20-1	-	-	TRBJ2-1	CSARAVDSASSYNEQFF	TGCAGTGCTAGAGCCGTCGACTCGGCTAGCTCCTACAATGAGCAGTTCTTC
TRBV2	-	-	TRBJ1-1	CASSATRTTEAFF	TGTGCCAGCAGTGCCACCCGAACCACTGAAGCTTTCTTT
TRBV20-1	-	TRBD2	TRBJ2-1	CSARGISASGYNEQFF	TGCAGTGCTAGAGGCATAAGTGCTAGCGGATACAATGAGCAGTTCTTC
TRBV30	many	-	TRBJ1-1	CAWSRYREAFF	TGTGCCTGGAGCAGATATCGTGAAGCTTTCTTT
TRBV18	-	-	TRBJ1-1	CASSPGEYTEAFF	TGTGCCAGCTCACCGGGGGAGTACACTGAAGCTTTCTTT
TRBV12-3/TRBV12-4	many	-	TRBJ2-5	CASSLAGIAWETQYF	TGTGCCAGCAGTTTAGCGGGTATAGCCTGGGAGACCCAGTACTTC
TRBV6-1	-	TRBD2	TRBJ2-5	CASSSGPGLGQTQYF	TGTGCCAGCAGCAGTGGACCGGGACTAGGACAGACCCAGTACTTC
TRBV20-1	-	-	TRBJ1-5	CSAKGPNQPQHF	TGCAGTGCTAAAGGACCCAATCAGCCCCAGCATTTT
TRBV7-2	-	TRBD1	TRBJ2-7	CASSLAGDRAYEQYF	TGTGCCAGCAGCTTAGCGGGGGACAGGGCCTACGAGCAGTACTTC
TRBV6-5	-	-	TRBJ2-2	CASSLGWSNTGELFF	TGTGCCAGCAGTTTGGGATGGAGTAACACCGGGGAGCTGTTTTTT
TRBV20-1	few	TRBD1	TRBJ1-2	CSASRTGAYGYTF	TGCAGTGCTAGCCGGACAGGGGCCTATGGCTACACCTTC
TRBV5-5	many	-	TRBJ1-5	CASSGVGDNQPQHF	TGTGCCAGCAGCGGCGTCGGGGACAATCAGCCCCAGCATTTT
TRBV29-1	-	-	TRBJ1-3	CSVEEGASGNTIYF	TGCAGCGTTGAAGAGGGCGCCTCAGGAAACACCATATATTTT
TRBV7-7	many	TRBD2	TRBJ2-1	CASSLGGTYNEQFF	TGTGCTAGCAGCCTGGGAGGGACCTACAATGAGCAGTTCTTC
TRBV10-3	-	-	TRBJ2-1	CAVAPSGSYNEQFF	TGTGCCGTAGCTCCGAGCGGGTCCTACAATGAGCAGTTCTTC
TRBV5-1	-	TRBD2	TRBJ2-1	CASSLDPQRERSEQFF	TGCGCCAGCAGCTTGGACCCCCAGCGGGAGAGGTCTGAGCAGTTCTTC
TRBV5-1	-	TRBD1	TRBJ2-1	CASSAGQGAVSEQFF	TGCGCCAGCAGCGCCGGACAGGGGGCAGTTAGTGAGCAGTTCTTC
TRBV6-1	few	TRBD1	TRBJ2-5	CASRPQGNQGAQYF	TGTGCCAGCAGACCCCAGGGGAATCAGGGGGCCCAGTACTTC
TRBV20-1	few	TRBD2	TRBJ2-7	CSARNLAGGNEQYF	TGCAGTGCTAGGAATCTAGCGGGAGGGAACGAGCAGTACTTC
TRBV7-3	-	-	TRBJ2-3	CASSLMSTDTQYF	TGTGCCAGCAGCTTAATGAGCACAGATACGCAGTATTTT
TRBV7-9	-	-	TRBJ1-1	CASSSVWGSTEAFF	TGTGCCAGCAGTTCGGTTTGGGGAAGCACTGAAGCTTTCTTT
TRBV20-1	many	-	TRBJ2-3	CSGGESTDTQYF	TGCAGTGGGGGGGAGAGCACAGATACGCAGTATTTT
TRBV20-1	many	TRBD2	TRBJ2-7	CSAPPGTSGYGEQYF	TGCAGTGCCCCCCCAGGGACTAGCGGGTATGGCGAGCAGTACTTC
TRBV12-3/TRBV12-4	few	TRBD2	TRBJ2-1	CASGGGEGPYGNEQFF	TGTGCCAGCGGGGGTGGGGAGGGCCCCTACGGTAATGAGCAGTTCTTC